These 30 T cell receptor beta chains share one sample of origin, sequenced in a study of OX40 agonist ivuxolimab in advanced cancers. The data were produced by immunoSEQ multiplex PCR, yet TCRdb's version contains in-frame clones alone and is incomplete. The table has roughly 81,000 clones, around 94% seen once. The source was CD4+ or CD8+ T cells sorted from blood, collected in a trial of the OX40 agonist ivuxolimab. Every receptor here comes from an adult with an advanced solid tumor such as melanoma, head and neck, liver or kidney cancer.

The gene calls are TRBV18 and TRBJ1-1; D possibly corresponds to TRBD1 (6 bases). The CDR3 spans 16 residues. V was cut by 3 bases and J by 1 base, with 15 bases left in between. Germline V lookup: CDR1 KGHSH, CDR2 LQKENI. CDR3 sequence: CASSPNYREENTEAFF. CDR3 coding DNA: TGTGCCAGCTCACCGAATTACAGGGAGGAGAACACTGAAGCTTTCTTT.

This rearrangement joins TRBV4-2 to TRBJ2-2; no firm D call. V lost 3 bases, J lost 8 bases, and 22 bases lay in between. Germline CDR1 is LGHNA and CDR2 is YNFKEQ. The CDR3 length is 17 residues. CDR3 bases: TGTGCCAGCAGCCATGGGGTCGAGGCTCGAGTGGGGGGGGAGCTGTTTTTT. Encoded protein: CASSHGVEARVGGELFF.

This clone was seen once. This rearrangement joins TRBV21-1 to TRBJ2-3; the table names TRBD2, a call not compared with the DNA. TRBV21-1 is flagged as a pseudogene. The CDR3 consists of 16 residues. In DNA, the CDR3 is TGTGCCAGCAGCAAAGGTCGACTAGCAAGCACAGATACGCAGTATTTT. Amino acids: CASSKGRLASTDTQYF.

This clone was seen a single time. The CDR3 protein is CASSHRETQYF. The CDR3 region has the DNA TGTGCCAGCAGCCATCGAGAGACCCAGTACTTC. The chain recombines TRBV7-2 with TRBJ2-5; no definite D call. The CDR3 is made up of 11 amino acids. V lost 5 bases, J lost 4 bases, and 5 bases lay in between. CDR1 and CDR2 from the germline V gene are SGHTA and FQGNSA.

The V and J genes are TRBV19 and TRBJ2-7, with 8 positions matching TRBD2. The V gene end was trimmed by 5 bases and the J gene end by 2 bases; junction bases not matched to a gene: 11. The CDR3 extends over 16 amino acids. In germline, CDR1 is LNHDA, CDR2 SQIVND (reference sequence). CDR3 DNA: TGTGCCAGTAGTTTGGGTTTTAGCGGGGCCACCTACGAGCAGTACTTC. Protein product: CASSLGFSGATYEQYF.

This chain connects TRBV5-1 to TRBJ1-2; no firm D call. This CDR3 spans 11 amino acids. The V end was cut by 10 bases, the J end by 6 bases, with 13 bases between. Germline CDR1 SGHRS, CDR2 YFSETQ. In DNA form, the CDR3 reads TGCGCCTTAGGAGGGCCCCATGGCTACACCTTC. This encodes CALGGPHGYTF.

V and J are TRBV6-1 and TRBJ2-1, with D unresolved. Germline loops: CDR1 MNHNS, CDR2 SASEGT. CDR3 length: 13 amino acids. The V and J ends lost 4 bases and 3 bases respectively, with 7 bases between them. Here the CDR3 reads CASSGTFYNEQFF. Here the CDR3 DNA reads TGTGCCAGCAGTGGGACCTTCTACAATGAGCAGTTCTTC.

J is TRBJ2-1 and V is TRBV29-1; TRBD2 agrees at 14 bases. This CDR3 comprises 14 residues. Germline V gene data show CDR1 as SQVTM and CDR2 as ANQGSEA. After removal of 3 bases from V and 9 bases from J, the junction contained 4 bases not matched to a gene. The CDR3 sequence is CSVEGLAGVSEQFF. Here the CDR3 DNA reads TGCAGCGTTGAGGGACTAGCGGGAGTCAGTGAGCAGTTCTTC.

J is TRBJ2-7 and V is TRBV7-8, with D perhaps TRBD1 (6 bases). CDR1 and CDR2 from the germline V gene are SGHVS and FQNEAQ. V lost 3 bases to trimming and J lost 6 bases, with 21 bases between them. The CDR3 length is 16 residues. CDR3 amino acids: CASSFKVTGSSGEQYF. CDR3 nucleotide sequence: TGTGCCAGCAGCTTTAAGGTGACAGGATCGTCCGGCGAGCAGTACTTC.

This chain links TRBV7-9 with TRBJ1-1; maybe TRBD1 (6 bases). The CDR3 covers 15 residues. Germline V gene sequence: CDR1 SEHNR, CDR2 FQNEAQ (reference sequence). V dropped 5 bases and J dropped 1 base, with 14 bases sitting between them. CDR3: CASSPRDNQNTEAFF. DNA for the CDR3: TGTGCCAGCAGCCCCCGGGACAACCAGAACACTGAAGCTTTCTTT. Combining the CDR3 with reference TRBV7-9 and TRBJ1-1 gives the whole variable domain DTGVSQNPRHKITKRGQNVTFRCDPISEHNRLYWYRQTLGQGPEFLTYFQNEAQLEKSRLLSDRFSAERPKGSFSTLEIQRTEQGDSAMYLCASSPRDNQNTEAFFGQGTRLTVV.

The chain carries TRBV7-2 and TRBJ1-5; D gene uncertain. CDR3 length equals 15 residues. V was pared by 1 base and J by 0 bases, with 7 bases between. Germline assignment: CDR1 SGHTA and CDR2 FQGNSA. CDR3 in amino acids: CASSLEFASNQPQHF. Written as DNA, the CDR3 is TGTGCCAGCAGCTTAGAATTCGCTAGCAATCAGCCCCAGCATTTT.

This sequence joins TRBV7-9 and TRBJ2-7; D may be TRBD1 (6 bases). V was pared by 1 base and J by 3 bases, with 10 bases between. CDR1 and CDR2 (germline): SEHNR, FQNEAQ (reference sequence). This CDR3 is 14 amino acids long. CDR3: CASSLGSGVYEQYF. In DNA, the CDR3 is TGTGCCAGCAGCTTAGGGTCAGGGGTCTACGAGCAGTACTTC.

The CDR3 nucleotides are TGTGCCAGTAGTGCCGGGACAGGGGTTACTGAAGCTTTCTTT. It translates to CASSAGTGVTEAFF. J is TRBJ1-1 and V is TRBV19; 10 bases agree with TRBD1. Germline V gene data show CDR1 as LNHDA and CDR2 as SQIVND (reference sequence). The CDR3 loop spans 14 amino acids. The trim removed 5 bases at V and 5 bases at J, leaving 5 bases unmatched.

This chain connects TRBV11-3 to TRBJ2-1; 8 bases map to TRBD2. Germline V gene lookup returns CDR1 SGHNT and CDR2 YENEEA. Trimming removed 1 base from V and 3 bases from J; junction bases left unmatched: 5. This CDR3 comprises 16 residues. CDR3 protein: CASSLVFAGGYNEQFF. CDR3 bases: TGTGCCAGCAGCTTAGTCTTTGCGGGAGGCTACAATGAGCAGTTCTTC.

The genes are TRBV7-8 and TRBJ2-2; TRBD2 aligns across 11 bases. The CDR3 consists of 16 residues. V trimming: 5 bases; J trimming: 7 bases; junction bases outside the gene matches: 9. Germline loops: CDR1 SGHVS, CDR2 FQNEAQ. The CDR3 coding sequence is TGTGCCAGCAGCCCTACTAGCGGGAGTATAAACGGGGAGCTGTTTTTT. Its translation: CASSPTSGSINGELFF.

The chain has TRBV12-5 and TRBJ2-1; 8 positions agree with TRBD1. The V gene end was trimmed by 3 bases and the J gene end by 4 bases; junction bases not matched to a gene: 8. Germline lookup yields CDR1 LGHNT and CDR2 FRNRAP. The CDR3 contains 16 residues. The chain's CDR3 is CASGFLTGEEYNEQFF. The CDR3 nucleotides read TGTGCTAGTGGTTTTCTGACAGGGGAAGAGTACAATGAGCAGTTCTTC.

The J gene is TRBJ2-7, the V gene TRBV7-6; 7 bases fit TRBD2. This CDR3 has 17 residues. The J segment lost 2 bases and the V segment lost 1 base, leaving 11 bases of the junction unmatched. Germline V gene data show CDR1 as SGHVS and CDR2 as FNYEAQ. The CDR3 region has the DNA TGTGCCAGCAGCTTAGATTACCCGGGGGGTAGGGCCTACGAGCAGTACTTC. Its translation is CASSLDYPGGRAYEQYF.

The gene calls are TRBV9 and TRBJ1-1, with D possibly matching TRBD1 (6 bases). Germline CDR1 is SGDLS and CDR2 is YYNGEE. Between the trimmed V and J ends, which lost 4 bases and 0 bases, there was a span of 13 bases. CDR3 length: 15 residues. CDR3 residues: CASSPQAGVNTEAFF. Written as DNA, the CDR3 is TGTGCCAGCAGCCCCCAGGCAGGGGTGAACACTGAAGCTTTCTTT.

This clone was counted a single time. The rearrangement links TRBV7-8 to TRBJ1-2, with 11 bases lining up with TRBD1. This CDR3 region has 15 residues. J gave up 6 bases and V 5 bases, and 8 bases lay outside the gene matches. Germline CDR1 and CDR2: SGHVS and FQNEAQ. The CDR3 coding sequence is TGTGCCAGCAGCCTCTTGGGACAGGGGGTGAATGGCTACACCTTC. This gives the protein CASSLLGQGVNGYTF. The complete variable domain, with remaining parts taken from reference TRBV7-8 and TRBJ1-2, reads GAGVSQSPRYKVAKRGQDVALRCDPISGHVSLFWYQQALGQGPEFLTYFQNEAQLDKSGLPSDRFFAERPEGSVSTLKIQRTQQEDSAVYLCASSLLGQGVNGYTFGSGTRLTVV.

The J gene is TRBJ1-2, the V gene TRBV11-2; a weak D match, TRBD1 (5 bases). The V gene's germline CDR1 is SGHAT and CDR2 FQNNGV. This CDR3 region has 13 residues. V dropped 3 bases and J dropped 6 bases, with 11 bases sitting between them. For the CDR3, the DNA is TGTGCCAGCAGCTTTTCAGGGCGAGATGGCTACACCTTC. Translating gives CASSFSGRDGYTF.

This clone showed up just once. The gene calls are TRBV9 and TRBJ2-6; D not resolved. The length of the CDR3 is 14 residues. Trimming stripped 0 bases from V and 3 bases from J, with 4 bases between. CDR1 and CDR2 (germline): SGDLS, YYNGEE. The CDR3 sequence: CASSVVGGANVLTF. The CDR3 DNA reads TGTGCCAGCAGCGTAGTGGGTGGGGCCAACGTCCTGACTTTC.

This chain uses TRBV6-5 with TRBJ1-1, with D perhaps TRBD1 (6 bases). V lost 0 bases and J 7 bases, leaving 9 bases between the germline ends. This CDR3 is built from 13 residues. Germline V lookup: CDR1 MNHEY, CDR2 SVGAGI. Written as DNA, the CDR3 is TGTGCCAGCAGTTACTCGAGCAGGGGTGAAGCTTTCTTT. This codes for CASSYSSRGEAFF.

The rearrangement uses TRBV2 and TRBJ2-5; D may be TRBD1 (6 bases). Germline CDR1 and CDR2: SNHLY and FYNNEI. Trimming pared 8 bases from V and 5 bases from J, leaving 18 bases between. There are 14 residues in the CDR3. The CDR3 protein is CASPDRIGEETQYF. The CDR3 coding sequence is TGTGCCAGCCCAGACAGGATCGGAGAGGAGACCCAGTACTTC.

The chain employs TRBV11-2 and TRBJ2-7, with 7 bases matching TRBD2. The CDR3 has 15 amino acids. Germline V CDR1 and CDR2: SGHAT, FQNNGV. With V trimmed by 1 base and J by 3 bases, 6 bases remained unmatched. CDR3 coding DNA: TGTGCCAGCAGCTTAGGTTGGGGGGGTATCTACGAGCAGTACTTC. It codes for CASSLGWGGIYEQYF.

This rearrangement joins TRBV9 to TRBJ2-1, with 9 bases that match TRBD2. CDR3 length: 16 residues. Germline CDR1 and CDR2: SGDLS and YYNGEE. V shed 0 bases, J shed 3 bases, and the junction held 4 bases outside the gene matches. The DNA for the CDR3 is TGTGCCAGCAGCGTAGTTGGGACTAGCCTCTACAATGAGCAGTTCTTC. This translates into CASSVVGTSLYNEQFF.

The V and J genes are TRBV9 and TRBJ2-1, with D perhaps TRBD2 (6 bases). The CDR3 spans 15 residues. Per the germline V gene, CDR1 is SGDLS and CDR2 is YYNGEE. V was pared by 3 bases and J by 3 bases, with 13 bases between. The CDR3 DNA follows: TGTGCCAGCAGCGCCAGCGGGTCCCACTACAATGAGCAGTTCTTC. This sequence encodes CASSASGSHYNEQFF.

The chain uses TRBV11-2 and TRBJ2-5; no reliable D call. With 1 base removed from V and 5 bases from J, the gap between germline ends came to 2 bases. Per the germline V gene, CDR1 is SGHAT and CDR2 is FQNNGV. The CDR3 contains 11 residues. CDR3 region: CASSLVETQYF. In nucleotides, the CDR3 is TGTGCCAGCAGCTTAGTTGAGACCCAGTACTTC.

The chain is built from TRBV18 and TRBJ2-3; D is undetermined. Germline CDR1 reads KGHSH; CDR2 reads LQKENI. This CDR3 has 14 amino acids. Deletions cut 2 bases from V and 1 base from J, with 7 bases between. CDR3 in DNA: TGTGCCAGCTCACCAGCCCCCCGCACAGATACGCAGTATTTT. Amino acids: CASSPAPRTDTQYF.

This chain joins TRBV7-9 and TRBJ2-1, with 10 bases lining up with TRBD2. Trimming removed 1 base from V and 5 bases from J; junction bases left unmatched: 5. The germline gives CDR1 SEHNR, CDR2 FQNEAQ (reference sequence). The CDR3 has 16 residues. CDR3 sequence (DNA): TGTGCCAGCAGCTTAGGGTTTGGGACTAGCGACAATGAGCAGTTCTTC. This codes for CASSLGFGTSDNEQFF.

This chain joins TRBV2 and TRBJ1-3; D gene unclear. The CDR3 is 13 residues long. With 1 base removed from V and 1 base from J, the gap between germline ends came to 2 bases. CDR1 is SNHLY, CDR2 FYNNEI, per germline. DNA for the CDR3: TGTGCCAGCAGTGAAGTTTCTGGAAACACCATATATTTT. Translating gives CASSEVSGNTIYF.